This T cell receptor (beta chain) stems from a study of cytomegalovirus exposure and HLA in healthy donors. In regard to this clone: The target antigen is unknown.

Regarding the study as a whole: Productive rates of about 87% or about 30% were seen for most TCR beta V segments in an earlier analysis.

The junction had 6 bases not matched to a gene; V was cut back by 3 bases and J by 5 bases. There are 14 residues in the CDR3. Germline CDR1 PRHDT, CDR2 FYEKMQ (reference sequence). The primer mix had 60 Vbeta and 13 Jbeta primers. Produced via immunoSEQ multiplex PCR; TCRdb's table is partial and in-frame only. The sample yields 150,000 to 200,000 clones, around 80% seen once. This chain uses TRBV13 with TRBJ2-5; TRBD1 aligns across 7 bases. The clonotype comes from a woman between 25 and 40 years old in good health and CMV-seronegative. Sequenced input: PBMCs. The CDR3 region is CASSFTGEWETQYF. CDR3 coding DNA: TGTGCCAGCAGCTTCACAGGGGAGTGGGAGACCCAGTACTTC.